These T cell receptor beta chains were read from a single sample in a study of cytotoxic CD8 clonotypes in ibrutinib-treated CLL. Clones were sequenced by immunoSEQ multiplex PCR, and TCRdb holds only the in-frame ones, with some missing. There are some 150,000 clones in the sample; 70% to 85% occur only once, and approximately 28% lies in the top ten. Sequencing used PBMCs, obtained after 12 months of ibrutinib treatment. The source of these receptors is a human donor with chronic lymphocytic leukemia. The CDR3 runs from the conserved cysteine through the conserved F or W. A D gene is named only where the DNA matches it firmly. Only some rows state a clone size, as once, few, many or a class for expanded clones.

v_call,cdr3_length,j_call,d_call,clone_size,cdr3_nt,cdr3_aa
TRBV7-9,13,TRBJ1-2,-,-,TGTGCCAGCAGCCCTGTCGGCAACTATGGCTACACCTTC,CASSPVGNYGYTF
TRBV6-5,15,TRBJ2-1,-,-,TGTGCCAGCACCTCAACAGGGAGTGCGTACAATGAGCAGTTCTTC,CASTSTGSAYNEQFF
TRBV14,16,TRBJ2-5,-,-,TGTGCCAGCAGCCAAGGTTATGGAGTATGGCGAGAGACCCAGTACTTC,CASSQGYGVWRETQYF
TRBV5-1,17,TRBJ1-6,-,few,TGCGCCAGCAGCTTGGCCCCGGACAGCTCCTATAATTCACCCCTCCACTTT,CASSLAPDSSYNSPLHF
TRBV7-8,17,TRBJ2-3,TRBD1,-,TGTGCCAGCAGCTTAGGACAGGGGATTTGGGGCACAGATACGCAGTATTTT,CASSLGQGIWGTDTQYF
TRBV7-9,12,TRBJ2-4,-,-,TGTGCCAGCAGCCCAACGGGGAACATTCAGTACTTC,CASSPTGNIQYF
TRBV7-2,12,TRBJ1-2,-,-,TGTGCCAGCAGCTCAGTGGGCGGAGGCTACACCTTC,CASSSVGGGYTF
TRBV27,15,TRBJ2-1,TRBD2,-,TGTGCCAGCAGTATCGGGACTAGCGGGGGGGTTGGGCAGTTCTTC,CASSIGTSGGVGQFF
TRBV11-2,15,TRBJ1-2,-,-,TGTGCCAGCAGCTTAGTAGAGTCAGCTAACTATGGCTACACCTTC,CASSLVESANYGYTF
TRBV5-5,11,TRBJ2-7,-,few,TGTGCCAGCAGTGACGAGGGTCCGCAGTACTTC,CASSDEGPQYF
TRBV28,16,TRBJ2-7,TRBD1,-,TGTGCCAGCAGAACCGTACCGGGACAGGGGGAGTACGAGCAGTACTTC,CASRTVPGQGEYEQYF
TRBV7-2,14,TRBJ2-1,TRBD2,-,TGTGCCAGCAGCTCCGGGACTAGCGGGAGCTCGGAGTTCTTC,CASSSGTSGSSEFF
TRBV19,14,TRBJ1-5,-,-,TGTGCCAGTACCCCAGGGCAGGGCTTTTGGCCCCAGCATTTT,CASTPGQGFWPQHF
TRBV4-1,15,TRBJ1-1,-,few,TGCGCCAGCAGCCGCGGACCCGCGGGGGACACTGAAGCTTTCTTT,CASSRGPAGDTEAFF
TRBV7-2,15,TRBJ2-3,-,-,TGTGCCAGCAGCTTCACTGTCTCTAGCACAGATACGCAGTATTTT,CASSFTVSSTDTQYF
TRBV6-1,15,TRBJ2-7,TRBD1,once,TGTGCCAGCAGGGACAGGGCTGGGGGCTCCTACGAGCAGTACTTC,CASRDRAGGSYEQYF
TRBV9,14,TRBJ2-7,-,-,TGTGCCAGCAGCGTAGATAGGACGGGCTACGAGCAGTACTTC,CASSVDRTGYEQYF
TRBV5-5,17,TRBJ2-7,TRBD2,-,TGTGCCAGCAGCTCGAGGGTGCTAGCGGGGGGGTCCTACGAGCAGTACTTC,CASSSRVLAGGSYEQYF
TRBV29-1,13,TRBJ1-5,-,once,TGCAGCGTTGAAGTACAGGTGAATCAGCCCCAGCATTTT,CSVEVQVNQPQHF
TRBV19,16,TRBJ2-2,TRBD1,-,TGTGCCAGTAGTATAGGGGACAGGGTGGGCACCGGGGAGCTGTTTTTT,CASSIGDRVGTGELFF
TRBV7-2,17,TRBJ2-7,TRBD2,few,TGTGCCAGCAGCTTAGCCCGGACTAGCGGGGGGATCTACGAGCAGTACTTC,CASSLARTSGGIYEQYF
TRBV28,14,TRBJ1-4,-,-,TGTGCCAGCAGTGGAGGGGGTTTCGATGAAAAACTGTTTTTT,CASSGGGFDEKLFF
TRBV18,14,TRBJ1-2,-,-,TGTGCCAGCTCACCAACGGGCAGGGCCGATGGCTACACCTTC,CASSPTGRADGYTF
TRBV7-9,15,TRBJ2-7,TRBD1,-,TGTGCCAGCAGCCAAGGTACCGGGACAGGGTACGAGCAGTACTTC,CASSQGTGTGYEQYF
TRBV5-1,15,TRBJ2-7,-,-,TGCGCCAGCAGCGAAACCGGGACCACCTTACACGAGCAGTACTTC,CASSETGTTLHEQYF
TRBV5-1,13,TRBJ2-5,-,-,TGCGCCAGCCTCCGGGTCCCTGAAGAGACCCAGTACTTC,CASLRVPEETQYF
TRBV19,15,TRBJ2-5,-,few,TGTGCCAGTAGTATCGGCGGGGTGTGGGGAGAGACCCAGTACTTC,CASSIGGVWGETQYF
TRBV6-4,13,TRBJ1-1,-,-,TGTGCCAGCAGTGTTCTTTGGAACACTGAAGCTTTCTTT,CASSVLWNTEAFF
TRBV9,15,TRBJ2-7,-,-,TGTGCCAGCAGCGTAGCTACCGGGGACTCCTACGAGCAGTACTTC,CASSVATGDSYEQYF
TRBV4-1,17,TRBJ2-3,TRBD2,-,TGCGCCAGCAGCCAAGAGCCTCTAGCGGCCCTCACAGATACGCAGTATTTT,CASSQEPLAALTDTQYF